These 21 T cell receptor beta chains were all obtained from the same sample, sequenced in a study of beta chain features in type 1 diabetes. Sequencing targeted expressed TCRB transcripts, as all isolated RNA had been reverse transcribed. The protocol was immunoSEQ multiplex PCR, while the TCRdb copy is restricted to in-frame clones and leaves out a portion. There are about 180,000 clones in the sample; 13% occur only once, and about 0.59% lies in the top ten. The sequenced material came from central memory CD4+ T cells from blood. The receptor source for this set is a woman aged 18-30 years in good health.

This clone was counted a few times. Additional DNA sequences in this sample encode the identical CDR3. The J gene is TRBJ2-3, the V gene TRBV30, with D maybe TRBD1 (5 bases). Germline CDR1 and CDR2: GTSNPN and SVGIG (reference sequence). Trimming removed 0 bases at V and 4 bases at J, with 8 bases between. CDR3 length equals 13 residues. This CDR3 is CAWSVPGPDTQYF. The CDR3 coding sequence is TGTGCCTGGAGTGTACCAGGGCCAGATACGCAGTATTTT.

Comments on this clone: This sample also contains other DNA sequences that code for the same CDR3. V is TRBV18 and J is TRBJ1-2; the D gene is possibly TRBD1 (6 bases). Trimming took off 4 bases at V and 0 bases at J, with 6 bases between the two ends. The V gene's germline CDR1 is KGHSH and CDR2 LQKENI. This CDR3 has 13 amino acids. CDR3 sequence (DNA): TGTGCCAGCTCACAGGGGGCTAACTATGGCTACACCTTC. The encoded protein is CASSQGANYGYTF.

This clone was detected a few times. This chain links TRBV4-3 with TRBJ2-7, with 7 bases lining up with TRBD2. The CDR3 spans 14 residues. CDR1 LGHNA and CDR2 YSLEER come from the germline V gene. V shed 3 bases, J shed 6 bases, and the junction held 8 bases outside the gene matches. CDR3 region: CASSHSGRGSEQYF. DNA of the CDR3: TGCGCCAGCAGCCATTCTGGGCGGGGGTCCGAGCAGTACTTC.

The chain uses TRBV2 and TRBJ1-4; 7 positions agree with TRBD1. Germline CDR1 reads SNHLY; CDR2 reads FYNNEI. Germline trimming cut 6 bases from V and 5 bases from J; bases unmatched to any gene: 9. The CDR3 runs 15 residues. The DNA of the CDR3 is TGTGCCAGCAGAGCGGACAGGTCGGGGAATGAAAAACTGTTTTTT. Encoded protein: CASRADRSGNEKLFF.

This clone has at least ten counts. The chain has TRBV4-3 and TRBJ2-1; TRBD1 aligns across 9 bases. J lost 8 bases, V lost 4 bases, and 6 bases had no gene match. The CDR3 is 14 amino acids. The V gene's germline CDR1 is LGHNA and CDR2 YSLEER. In DNA form, the CDR3 reads TGCGCCAGCAGCCGAGCTAGACAGGGGGATGAGCAGTTCTTC. Amino acids: CASSRARQGDEQFF.

The rearrangement uses TRBV27 and TRBJ2-2; 9 nucleotides line up with TRBD2. Germline-derived CDR1 and CDR2 are MNHEY and SMNVEV (reference sequence). The ends lost 3 bases at V and 4 bases at J; junction bases unmatched: 6. The length of the CDR3 is 16 residues. CDR3 residues: CASSLSGLAPTGELFF. The CDR3 DNA reads TGTGCCAGCAGTTTGTCCGGACTAGCGCCCACCGGGGAGCTGTTTTTT.

The rearrangement joins TRBV18 to TRBJ2-1, with TRBD2 matching 7 bases. Germline CDR1 and CDR2: KGHSH and LQKENI. J lost 7 bases, V lost 3 bases, and 9 bases had no gene match. This CDR3 contains 15 residues. The CDR3, as DNA: TGTGCCAGCTCACCCGGGGAGGGCCCTCATAATGAGCAGTTCTTC. This sequence encodes CASSPGEGPHNEQFF.

The chain combines TRBV11-3 with TRBJ2-3; D perhaps matches TRBD1 (5 bases). The germline V gene encodes CDR1 SGHNT and CDR2 YENEEA. The CDR3 consists of 14 residues. Trimming pared 7 bases from V and 2 bases from J, leaving 13 bases between. For the CDR3, the DNA is TGTGCCAGCACCCTAGGGGTATCCACAGATACGCAGTATTTT. Translating it yields CASTLGVSTDTQYF.

This chain joins TRBV9 and TRBJ2-7, with 9 nucleotides matching TRBD2. The CDR3 is 15 residues long. Germline loops: CDR1 SGDLS, CDR2 YYNGEE. Trimming took 2 bases from V and 4 from J; bases not matched to a gene: 7. CDR3 amino acids: CASSVSGGRGYEQYF. In DNA form, the CDR3 reads TGTGCCAGCAGCGTGTCGGGCGGGAGGGGATACGAGCAGTACTTC.

The rearrangement uses TRBV28 and TRBJ2-1, with TRBD2 as a possible D gene (6 bases). The CDR3 extends over 14 amino acids. Per the germline V gene, CDR1 is MDHEN and CDR2 is SYDVKM. Deletions cut 3 bases from V and 3 bases from J, with 9 bases between. CDR3: CASSFGGVYNEQFF. The CDR3 DNA follows: TGTGCCAGCAGTTTTGGAGGGGTCTACAATGAGCAGTTCTTC.

This clone was detected only once. The gene calls are TRBV11-2 and TRBJ2-3; TRBD2 might be the D (5 bases). CDR3 size: 15 residues. Germline V lookup: CDR1 SGHAT, CDR2 FQNNGV. V was clipped by 7 bases and J by 5 bases, with 19 bases between them. This CDR3 is CASTLKGSARDTQYF. The DNA for the CDR3 is TGTGCCAGCACCTTGAAAGGGAGCGCTAGAGATACGCAGTATTTT.

This clone showed up just a few times. The rearrangement joins TRBV21-1 to TRBJ2-2; the DNA was not compared with TRBD2, the D call given in the table. TRBV21-1 represents a pseudogene. This CDR3 region has 17 residues. The CDR3 is CASSKWEAGVWDGELFF. In DNA, the CDR3 is TGTGCCAGCAGCAAATGGGAGGCCGGAGTTTGGGACGGGGAGCTGTTTTTT.

This clone was seen only a few times. The rearrangement uses TRBV4-2 and TRBJ1-5; D not certain. Trimming cost V 5 bases and J 0 bases, with 11 bases left between them. The CDR3 runs to 15 residues. Germline V gives CDR1 LGHNA, CDR2 YNFKEQ. Written as DNA, the CDR3 is TGTGCCAGCAGCACCTCCGGGAATAGCAATCAGCCCCAGCATTTT. This sequence encodes CASSTSGNSNQPQHF.

V gene TRBV27 combines with J gene TRBJ2-7, with 10 bases matching TRBD2. The CDR3 runs to 16 residues. Looked up from germline, CDR1 is MNHEY and CDR2 is SMNVEV (reference sequence). Trimming cost V 4 bases and J 6 bases; bases outside gene matches: 12. The CDR3: CASSSLAGASRVEQYF. Written as DNA, the CDR3 is TGTGCCAGCAGTTCCCTAGCGGGAGCAAGCCGGGTCGAGCAGTACTTC.

The chain links TRBV5-1 to TRBJ1-4; D is possibly TRBD1 (5 bases). Germline V lookup: CDR1 SGHRS, CDR2 YFSETQ. The V end was cut by 2 bases, the J end by 0 bases, with 8 bases between. This CDR3 is 15 amino acids long. CDR3 loop: CASSLQVSTNEKLFF. For the CDR3, the DNA is TGCGCCAGCAGCTTACAGGTGTCAACTAATGAAAAACTGTTTTTT.

CDR3 coding DNA: TGTGCCAGTAAACAGGAAGGAAGGCGGAACACTGAAGCTTTCTTT. Translation: CASKQEGRRNTEAFF. The chain is built from TRBV19 and TRBJ1-1, with a tentative D call TRBD1 (5 bases). The CDR3 contains 15 residues. V was cut by 7 bases and J by 1 base, with 16 bases left in between. Germline V lookup: CDR1 LNHDA, CDR2 SQIVND (reference sequence). The full variable domain, in which reference TRBV19 and TRBJ1-1 provide the parts outside the CDR3, is DGGITQSPKYLFRKEGQNVTLSCEQNLNHDAMYWYRQDPGQGLRLIYYSQIVNDFQKGDIAEGYSVSREKKESFPLTVTSAQKNPTAFYLCASKQEGRRNTEAFFGQGTRLTVV.

DNA of the CDR3: TGTGCCAGCAGTGAAGGGCGTGGCAGGGCTTATGGCTACACCTTC. Translation: CASSEGRGRAYGYTF. The V gene is TRBV2, the J gene TRBJ1-2; maybe TRBD1 (5 bases). Germline loops: CDR1 SNHLY, CDR2 FYNNEI. Trimming removed 1 base from V and 5 bases from J, with 14 bases in between. CDR3 size: 15 residues.

This clone occurred a few times. The V and J genes are TRBV9 and TRBJ2-6, with TRBD1 matching over 10 bases. Trimming took 0 bases from V and 2 from J; bases not matched to a gene: 11. The CDR3 runs 20 residues. From germline, CDR1 is SGDLS and CDR2 YYNGEE. The CDR3 nucleotides read TGTGCCAGCAGCGTAGGTCCCGGACAGGGGGTATTTGCTGGGGCCAACGTCCTGACTTTC. Translation: CASSVGPGQGVFAGANVLTF.

V usage is TRBV20-1 and J usage is TRBJ2-7; no definite D call. Trimming stripped 4 bases from V and 7 bases from J, with 8 bases between. The CDR3 has 10 residues. The V gene's germline CDR1 is DFQATT and CDR2 SNEGSKA (reference sequence). The CDR3 spells CSAKANEQYF. The CDR3 bases are TGCAGTGCTAAAGCAAATGAGCAGTACTTC.

The chain combines TRBV21-1 with TRBJ1-5; TRBD1, the table's D call, lacks a check against the DNA. TRBV21-1 is reported as a pseudogene. This CDR3 is 18 amino acids long. In nucleotides, the CDR3 is TGTGCCAGCAGCAAAAAAACCTACGAGGGGGCAGACAATCAGCCCCAGCATTTT. Translation gives CASSKKTYEGADNQPQHF.

V usage is TRBV5-1 and J usage is TRBJ2-5; D unclear. Germline V gene lookup returns CDR1 SGHRS and CDR2 YFSETQ. V lost 0 bases, J lost 0 bases, and 3 bases lay in between. The CDR3 contains 13 residues. The chain's CDR3 is CASSLGDQETQYF. CDR3 nucleotides: TGCGCCAGCAGCTTGGGAGACCAAGAGACCCAGTACTTC.